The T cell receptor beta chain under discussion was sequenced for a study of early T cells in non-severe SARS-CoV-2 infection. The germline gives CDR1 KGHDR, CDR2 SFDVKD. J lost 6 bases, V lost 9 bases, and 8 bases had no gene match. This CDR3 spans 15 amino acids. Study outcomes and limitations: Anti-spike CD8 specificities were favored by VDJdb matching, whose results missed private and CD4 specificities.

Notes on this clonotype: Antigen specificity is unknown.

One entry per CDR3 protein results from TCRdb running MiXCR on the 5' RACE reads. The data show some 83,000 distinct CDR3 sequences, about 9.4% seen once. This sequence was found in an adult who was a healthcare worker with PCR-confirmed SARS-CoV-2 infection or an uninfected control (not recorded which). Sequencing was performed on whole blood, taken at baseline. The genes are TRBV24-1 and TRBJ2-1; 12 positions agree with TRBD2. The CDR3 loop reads CATGTPSGRANEQFF. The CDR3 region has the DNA TGTGCCACCGGAACCCCTAGCGGGAGGGCCAATGAGCAGTTCTTC.